The entry below describes one TCR beta chain. Its antigen is unidentified. One entry per CDR3 protein results from TCRdb running MiXCR on the RT-PCR reads. The top ten hold approximately 7.6% of the sample, which has 650,000 or so distinct CDR3 sequences, 14% seen once. The record originates from a study of response to subunit inactivated influenza vaccine. Study-wide points: There was a suggestion from the authors that each seasonal influenza vaccination recruits few new T cells.

V shed 6 bases and J shed 12 bases, with 20 bases lying between them. The CDR3 has 13 amino acids. The rearrangement links TRBV12-3 or TRBV12-4 to TRBJ1-2; tentatively, D is TRBD1 (5 bases). This sequence was found in a man between 50 and 59 years old who received an inactivated influenza vaccine. This specimen was PBMCs from blood, taken 14 to 15 days before vaccination. CDR3 sequence: CASSPDWGVEDTF. The CDR3 DNA reads as TGTGCCAGCAGCCCGGATTGGGGGGTGGAGGACACCTTC.